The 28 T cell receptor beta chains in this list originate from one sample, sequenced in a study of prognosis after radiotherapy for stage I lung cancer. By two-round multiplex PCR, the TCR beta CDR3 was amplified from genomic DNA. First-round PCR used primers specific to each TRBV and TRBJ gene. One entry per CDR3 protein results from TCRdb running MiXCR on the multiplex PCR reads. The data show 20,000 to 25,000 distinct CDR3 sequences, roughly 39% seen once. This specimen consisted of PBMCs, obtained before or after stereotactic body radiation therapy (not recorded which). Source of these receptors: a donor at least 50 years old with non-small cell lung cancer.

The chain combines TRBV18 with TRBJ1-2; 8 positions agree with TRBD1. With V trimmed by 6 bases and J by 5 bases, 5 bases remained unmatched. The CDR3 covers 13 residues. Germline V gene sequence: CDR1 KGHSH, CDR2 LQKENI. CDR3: CASSSDRVYGYTF. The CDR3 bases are TGTGCCAGCTCTTCGGACAGGGTGTATGGCTACACCTTC.

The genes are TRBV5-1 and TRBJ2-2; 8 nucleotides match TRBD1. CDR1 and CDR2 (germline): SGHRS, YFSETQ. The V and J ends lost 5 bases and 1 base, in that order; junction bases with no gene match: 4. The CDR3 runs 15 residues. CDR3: CASRPGTGNTGELFF. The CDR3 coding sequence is TGCGCCAGCAGGCCCGGGACAGGGAACACCGGGGAGCTGTTTTTT.

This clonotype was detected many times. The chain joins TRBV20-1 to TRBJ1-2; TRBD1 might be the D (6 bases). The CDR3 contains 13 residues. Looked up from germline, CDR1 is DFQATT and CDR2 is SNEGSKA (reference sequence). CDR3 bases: TGCAGGCCATACAGGGATTCTAACTATGGCTACACCTTC. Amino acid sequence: CRPYRDSNYGYTF.

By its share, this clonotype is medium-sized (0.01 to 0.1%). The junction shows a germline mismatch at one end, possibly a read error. CDR3 in amino acids: CASSLSSGNTIYF. DNA for the CDR3: TGTGCCAGCAGCCTGAGCTCTGGAAACACCATATATTTT. The rearrangement joins TRBV5-1 to TRBJ1-3; D is uncertain. CDR3 size: 13 residues. Germline CDR1 and CDR2: SGHRS and YFSETQ.

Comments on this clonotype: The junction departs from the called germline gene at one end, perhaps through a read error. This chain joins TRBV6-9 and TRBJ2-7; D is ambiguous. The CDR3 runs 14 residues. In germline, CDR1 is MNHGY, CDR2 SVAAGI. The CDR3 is CASGYVSGSYEQYF. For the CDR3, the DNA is TGTGCCAGCGGTTATGTATCCGGCTCTTACGAGCAGTACTTC.

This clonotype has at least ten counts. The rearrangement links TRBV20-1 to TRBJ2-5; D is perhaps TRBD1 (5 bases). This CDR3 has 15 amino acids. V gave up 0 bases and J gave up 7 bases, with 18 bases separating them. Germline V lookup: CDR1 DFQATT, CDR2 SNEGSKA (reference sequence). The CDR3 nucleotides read TGCAGTGCTAGAGATCTTTTGGGGCCCTGGGGGACCCAGTACTTC. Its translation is CSARDLLGPWGTQYF.

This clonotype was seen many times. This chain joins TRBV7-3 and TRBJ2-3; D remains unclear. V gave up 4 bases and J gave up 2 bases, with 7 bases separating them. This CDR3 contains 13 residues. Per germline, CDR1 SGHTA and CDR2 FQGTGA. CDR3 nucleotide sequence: TGTGCCAGCAGCTCCGACGACACAGATACGCAGTATTTT. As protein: CASSSDDTDTQYF.

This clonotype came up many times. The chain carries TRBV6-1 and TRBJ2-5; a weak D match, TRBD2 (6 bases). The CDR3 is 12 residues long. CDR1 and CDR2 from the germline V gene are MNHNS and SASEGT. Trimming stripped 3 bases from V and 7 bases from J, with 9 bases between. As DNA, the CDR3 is TGTGCCAGCAGTGAGGGGGGAGGGACCCAGTACTTC. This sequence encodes CASSEGGGTQYF.

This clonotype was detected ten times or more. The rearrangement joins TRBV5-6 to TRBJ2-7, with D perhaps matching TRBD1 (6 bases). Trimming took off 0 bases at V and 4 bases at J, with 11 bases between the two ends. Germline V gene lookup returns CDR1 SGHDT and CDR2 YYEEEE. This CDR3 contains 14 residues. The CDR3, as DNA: TGTGCCAGCAGCTTGGCAGGGGATGGTTACGAGCAGTACTTC. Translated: CASSLAGDGYEQYF. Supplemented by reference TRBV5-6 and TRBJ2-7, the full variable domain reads DAGVTQSPTHLIKTRGQQVTLRCSPKSGHDTVSWYQQALGQGPQFIFQYYEEEERQRGNFPDRFSGHQFPNYSSELNVNALLLGDSALYLCASSLAGDGYEQYFGPGTRLTVT.

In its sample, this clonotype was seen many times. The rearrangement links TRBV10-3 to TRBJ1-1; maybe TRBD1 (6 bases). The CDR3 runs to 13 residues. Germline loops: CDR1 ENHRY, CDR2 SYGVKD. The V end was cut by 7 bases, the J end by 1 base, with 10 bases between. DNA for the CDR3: TGTGCCATCATGCAGGGGCGGAACACTGAAGCTTTCTTT. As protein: CAIMQGRNTEAFF.

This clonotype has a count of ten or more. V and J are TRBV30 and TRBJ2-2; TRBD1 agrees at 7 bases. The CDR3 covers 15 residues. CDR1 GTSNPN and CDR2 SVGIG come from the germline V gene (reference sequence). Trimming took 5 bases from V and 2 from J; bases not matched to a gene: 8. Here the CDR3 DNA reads TGTGCCTGGTCACAGGGGAGCGTTAACACCGGGGAGCTGTTTTTT. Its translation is CAWSQGSVNTGELFF.

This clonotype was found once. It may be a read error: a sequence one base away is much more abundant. The DNA for the CDR3 is TGCAGTGCAACATACCGGTCCAGGGACCAGTACTTC. This translates into CSATYRSRDQYF. This chain connects TRBV20-1 to TRBJ2-5; possibly TRBD1 for D (5 bases). This CDR3 has 12 amino acids. Trimming cost V 6 bases and J 10 bases, with 18 bases left between them. Germline CDR1 DFQATT, CDR2 SNEGSKA (reference sequence).

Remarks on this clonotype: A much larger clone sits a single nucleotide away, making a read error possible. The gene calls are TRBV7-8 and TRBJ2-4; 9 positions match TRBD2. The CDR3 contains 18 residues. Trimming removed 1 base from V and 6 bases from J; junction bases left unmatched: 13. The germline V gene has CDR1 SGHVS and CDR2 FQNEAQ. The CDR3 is CASSLGGLAGMRGNIQYF. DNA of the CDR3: TGTGCCAGCAGCTTAGGAGGCCTAGCGGGAATGAGGGGAAACATTCAGTACTTC.

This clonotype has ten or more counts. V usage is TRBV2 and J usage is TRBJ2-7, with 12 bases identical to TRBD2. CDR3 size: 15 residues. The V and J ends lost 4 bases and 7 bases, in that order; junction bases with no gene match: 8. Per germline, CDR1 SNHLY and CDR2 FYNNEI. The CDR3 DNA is TGTGCCAGCAGTGCCCTAGCGGGAGGGCCTCAAGAGCAGTACTTC. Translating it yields CASSALAGGPQEQYF.

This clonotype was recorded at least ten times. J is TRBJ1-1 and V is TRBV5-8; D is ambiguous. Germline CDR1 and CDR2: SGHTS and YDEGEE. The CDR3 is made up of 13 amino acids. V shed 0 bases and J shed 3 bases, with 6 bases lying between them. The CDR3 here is CASSLAGYTEAFF. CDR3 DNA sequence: TGTGCCAGCAGCTTGGCGGGTTACACTGAAGCTTTCTTT.

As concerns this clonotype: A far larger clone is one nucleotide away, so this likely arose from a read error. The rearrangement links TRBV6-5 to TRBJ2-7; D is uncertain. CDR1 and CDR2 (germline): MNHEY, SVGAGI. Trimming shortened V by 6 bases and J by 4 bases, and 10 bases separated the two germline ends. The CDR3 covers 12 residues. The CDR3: CASSHRLYEQYF. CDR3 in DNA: TGTGCCAGCAGCCACCGCCTTTACGAGCAGTACTTC.

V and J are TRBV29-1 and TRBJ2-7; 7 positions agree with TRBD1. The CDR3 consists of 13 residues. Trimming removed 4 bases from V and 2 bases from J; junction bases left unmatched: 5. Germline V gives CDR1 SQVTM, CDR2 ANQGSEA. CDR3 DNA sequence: TGCAGCGTTGTTCGGGACAGCACCTACGAGCAGTACTTC. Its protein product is CSVVRDSTYEQYF.

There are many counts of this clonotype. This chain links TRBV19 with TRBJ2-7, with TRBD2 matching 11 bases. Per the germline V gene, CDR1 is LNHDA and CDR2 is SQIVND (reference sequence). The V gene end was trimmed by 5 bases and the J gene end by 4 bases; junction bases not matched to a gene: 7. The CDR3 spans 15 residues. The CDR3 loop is CASSAYSGRVYEQYF. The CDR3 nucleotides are TGTGCCAGTAGTGCCTATAGCGGGAGGGTGTACGAGCAGTACTTC.

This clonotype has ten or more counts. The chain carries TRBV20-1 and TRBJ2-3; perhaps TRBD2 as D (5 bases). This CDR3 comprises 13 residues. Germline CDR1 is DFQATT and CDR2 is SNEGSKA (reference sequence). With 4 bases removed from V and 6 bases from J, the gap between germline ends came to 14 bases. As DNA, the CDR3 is TGCAGTGCTAATACTAACCGCGGGGATACGCAGTATTTT. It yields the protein CSANTNRGDTQYF.

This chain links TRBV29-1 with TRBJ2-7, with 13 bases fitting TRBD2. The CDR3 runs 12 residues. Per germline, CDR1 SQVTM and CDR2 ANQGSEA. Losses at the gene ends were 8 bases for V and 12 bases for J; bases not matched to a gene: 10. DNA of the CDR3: TGCAGCACTCCGGGACTAGCGGGAAGTTTGTACTTC. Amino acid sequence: CSTPGLAGSLYF.

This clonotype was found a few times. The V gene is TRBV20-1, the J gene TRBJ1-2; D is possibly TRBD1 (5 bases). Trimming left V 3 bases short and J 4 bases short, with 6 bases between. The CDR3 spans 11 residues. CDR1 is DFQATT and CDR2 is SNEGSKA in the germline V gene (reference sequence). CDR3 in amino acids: CSASDSYGYTF. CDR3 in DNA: TGCAGTGCTAGCGACAGCTATGGCTACACCTTC.

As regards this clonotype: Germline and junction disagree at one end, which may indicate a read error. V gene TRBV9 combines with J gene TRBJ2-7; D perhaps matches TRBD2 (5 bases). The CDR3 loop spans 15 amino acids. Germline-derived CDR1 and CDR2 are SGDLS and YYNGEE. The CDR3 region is CAISGSRDGPYEQYF. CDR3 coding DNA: TGTGCCATCAGCGGAAGCCGGGATGGCCCCTACGAGCAGTACTTC.

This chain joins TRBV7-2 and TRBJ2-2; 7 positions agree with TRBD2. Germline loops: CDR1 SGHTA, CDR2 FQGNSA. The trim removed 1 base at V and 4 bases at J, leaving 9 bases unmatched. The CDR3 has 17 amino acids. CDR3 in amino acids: CASSLERDWGLTGELFF. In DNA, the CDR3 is TGTGCCAGCAGCTTAGAGCGGGACTGGGGCCTCACCGGGGAGCTGTTTTTT. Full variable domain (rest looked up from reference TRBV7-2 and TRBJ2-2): GAGVSQSPSNKVTEKGKDVELRCDPISGHTALYWYRQSLGQGLEFLIYFQGNSAPDKSGLPSDRFSAERTGGSVSTLTIQRTQQEDSAVYLCASSLERDWGLTGELFFGEGSRLTVL.

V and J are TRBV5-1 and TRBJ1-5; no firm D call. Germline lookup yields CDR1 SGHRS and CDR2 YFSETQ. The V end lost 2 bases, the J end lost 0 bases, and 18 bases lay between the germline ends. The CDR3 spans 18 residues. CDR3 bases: TGCGCCAGCAGCTTTGAACCCCGAACGGGAGGTAGCAATCAGCCCCAGCATTTT. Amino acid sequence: CASSFEPRTGGSNQPQHF.

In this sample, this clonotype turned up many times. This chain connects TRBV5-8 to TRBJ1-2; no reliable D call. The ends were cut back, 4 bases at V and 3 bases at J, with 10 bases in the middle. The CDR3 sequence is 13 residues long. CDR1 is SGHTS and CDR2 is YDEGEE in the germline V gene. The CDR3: CASSPPVHYGYTF. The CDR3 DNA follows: TGTGCCAGCAGCCCGCCGGTGCACTATGGCTACACCTTC.

In DNA, the CDR3 is TGTGCCAGCAGTCAGGACGGCGCTAACTATGGCTACACCTTC. The encoded protein is CASSQDGANYGYTF. V usage is TRBV6-1 and J usage is TRBJ1-2; D remains ambiguous. The CDR3 loop spans 14 amino acids. V was shortened by 5 bases and J by 0 bases, with 10 bases between the two germline ends. The V gene's germline CDR1 is MNHNS and CDR2 SASEGT.

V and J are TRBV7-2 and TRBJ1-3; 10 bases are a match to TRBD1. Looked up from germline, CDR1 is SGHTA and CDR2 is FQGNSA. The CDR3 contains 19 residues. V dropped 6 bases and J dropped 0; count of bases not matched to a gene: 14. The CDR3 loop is CASSLVSGQGPLSGNTIYF. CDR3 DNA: TGTGCCAGCAGTCTAGTATCGGGACAGGGGCCCCTCTCTGGAAACACCATATATTTT.

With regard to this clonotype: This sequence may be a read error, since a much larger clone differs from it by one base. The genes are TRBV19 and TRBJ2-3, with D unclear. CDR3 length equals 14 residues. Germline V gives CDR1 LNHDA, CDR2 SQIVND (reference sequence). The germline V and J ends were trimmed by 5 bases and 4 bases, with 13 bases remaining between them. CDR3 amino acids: CASSPVPGADTQYF. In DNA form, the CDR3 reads TGTGCCAGTAGTCCTGTACCTGGGGCAGATACGCAGTATTTT.